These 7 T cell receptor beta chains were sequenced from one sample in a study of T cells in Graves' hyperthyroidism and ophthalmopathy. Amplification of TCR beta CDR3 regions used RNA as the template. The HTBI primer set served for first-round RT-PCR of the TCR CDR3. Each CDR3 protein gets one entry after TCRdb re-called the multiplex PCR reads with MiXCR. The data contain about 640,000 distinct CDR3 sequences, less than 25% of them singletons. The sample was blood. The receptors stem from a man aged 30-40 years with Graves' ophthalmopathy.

CDR3 DNA: TGTGCCAGTAGTTACAGGAGTGGCACCGGGGAGCTGTTTTTT. Its translation is CASSYRSGTGELFF. The chain joins TRBV19 to TRBJ2-2; the D gene is possibly TRBD1 (5 bases). Per the germline V gene, CDR1 is LNHDA and CDR2 is SQIVND (reference sequence). The CDR3 totals 14 residues. Trimming took off 5 bases at V and 4 bases at J, with 11 bases between the two ends.

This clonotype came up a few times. In DNA form, the CDR3 reads TGTGCCAGCACGACGAGACTAAAAGCGGGAGCCCACTACGAGCAGTACTTC. This codes for CASTTRLKAGAHYEQYF. The J gene is TRBJ2-7, the V gene TRBV28, with 8 bases lining up with TRBD2. V gave up 7 bases and J gave up 3 bases; unmatched junction bases: 17. The CDR3 is 17 amino acids. Germline loops: CDR1 MDHEN, CDR2 SYDVKM.

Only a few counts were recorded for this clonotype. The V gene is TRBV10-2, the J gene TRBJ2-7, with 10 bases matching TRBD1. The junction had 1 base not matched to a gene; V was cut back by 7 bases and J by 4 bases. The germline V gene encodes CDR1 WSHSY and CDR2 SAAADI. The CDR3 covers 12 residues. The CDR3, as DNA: TGCGCCAGCATGGACAGGGGGTACGAGCAGTACTTC. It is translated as CASMDRGYEQYF.

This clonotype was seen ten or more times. CDR3 coding DNA: TGTGCCAGCAGCCTATCAGGCAGTGAGACCCAGTACTTC. It translates to CASSLSGSETQYF. The chain couples TRBV7-9 to TRBJ2-5; D unresolved. The CDR3 spans 13 residues. V lost 5 bases and J lost 5, with 12 bases in between. The germline gives CDR1 SEHNR, CDR2 FQNEAQ (reference sequence).

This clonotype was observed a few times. CDR3 coding DNA: TGTGCCAGCAGTTACCCGCGACAGGTCCTCTCCTACGAGCAGTACTTC. Its translation is CASSYPRQVLSYEQYF. J is TRBJ2-7 and V is TRBV6-6, with D maybe TRBD1 (6 bases). Germline-derived CDR1 and CDR2 are MNHNY and SVGAGI (reference sequence). V lost 2 bases to trimming and J lost 0 bases, with 14 bases between them. The CDR3 covers 16 residues.

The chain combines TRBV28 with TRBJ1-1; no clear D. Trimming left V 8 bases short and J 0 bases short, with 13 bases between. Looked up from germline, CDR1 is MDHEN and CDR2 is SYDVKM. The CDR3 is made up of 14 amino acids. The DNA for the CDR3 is TGTGCCAGCCCCCCCCCGAACATGAACACTGAAGCTTTCTTT. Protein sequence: CASPPPNMNTEAFF. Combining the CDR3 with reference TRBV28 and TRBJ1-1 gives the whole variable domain DVKVTQSSRYLVKRTGEKVFLECVQDMDHENMFWYRQDPGLGLRLIYFSYDVKMKEKGDIPEGYSVSREKKERFSLILESASTNQTSMYLCASPPPNMNTEAFFGQGTRLTVV.

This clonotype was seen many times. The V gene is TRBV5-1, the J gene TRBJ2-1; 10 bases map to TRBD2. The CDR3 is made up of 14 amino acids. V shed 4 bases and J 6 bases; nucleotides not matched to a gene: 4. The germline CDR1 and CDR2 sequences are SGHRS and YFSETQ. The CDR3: CASSRAGGGNEQFF. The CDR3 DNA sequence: TGCGCCAGCAGCCGAGCGGGAGGGGGCAATGAGCAGTTCTTC.